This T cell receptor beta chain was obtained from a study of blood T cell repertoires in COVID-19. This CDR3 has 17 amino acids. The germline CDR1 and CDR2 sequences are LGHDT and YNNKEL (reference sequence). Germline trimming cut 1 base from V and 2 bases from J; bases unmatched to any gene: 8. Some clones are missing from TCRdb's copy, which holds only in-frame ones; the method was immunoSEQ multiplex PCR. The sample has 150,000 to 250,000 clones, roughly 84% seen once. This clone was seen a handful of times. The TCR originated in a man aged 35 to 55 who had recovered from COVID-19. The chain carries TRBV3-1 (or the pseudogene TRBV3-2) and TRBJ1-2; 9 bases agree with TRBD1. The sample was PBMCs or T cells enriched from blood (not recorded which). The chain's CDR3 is CASSQVLGQGTNYGYTF. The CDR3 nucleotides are TGTGCCAGCAGCCAAGTGTTGGGACAGGGAACAAACTATGGCTACACCTTC.